This T cell receptor (beta chain) comes out of a study of cytomegalovirus exposure and HLA in healthy donors. Study-level findings and limits: Cytomegalovirus status was reportedly diagnosed by the classifier with high sensitivity and specificity.

V lost 7 bases to trimming and J lost 10 bases, with 12 bases between them. The CDR3 sequence is 11 residues long. CDR1 SGHRS and CDR2 YFSETQ come from the germline V gene. Primers: 60 Vbeta forward and 13 Jbeta reverse. TCRdb's copy holds only in-frame clones and misses some; the assay was immunoSEQ multiplex PCR. The sample is made up of 65,000 to 85,000 clones, and the top ten hold roughly 2.6% of it. Healthy bone marrow donors made up the donors. Points on this clone: Antigen: not known.

The TCR sequence derives from a female donor in good health and CMV-seropositive. Sequenced material: PBMCs. The gene calls are TRBV5-1 and TRBJ2-1; possible D gene TRBD2, 5 bases. The CDR3 nucleotides are TGCGCCAGCGGCCCCCCGGGGGAGCAGTTCTTC. Amino acids: CASGPPGEQFF.